This T cell receptor (beta chain) comes out of a study of T cell responses to AZD1222 COVID-19 vaccine. Trimming removed 4 bases at V and 5 bases at J, with 11 bases between. This CDR3 region has 13 residues. Clones were read by immunoSEQ multiplex PCR, and TCRdb kept only the in-frame ones, dropping some. The sample consists of 74,000 or so clones, 84% of them appearing once. This clone was counted a single time. The clonotype was recovered from an adult in good health. J is TRBJ2-5 and V is TRBV12-3 or TRBV12-4; D is unresolved. The source material was peripheral blood, sampled on day 0 of AZD1222 vaccination. DNA of the CDR3: TGTGCCAGCAGTTCAGACGGAGAGGAGACCCAGTACTTC. The encoded protein is CASSSDGEETQYF.